The present T cell receptor (beta chain) was sequenced within a study of blood T cell repertoires in COVID-19. Study-level information: PBMCs, B-cell-depleted T cells, or T cells provided the cDNA or gDNA that made up the material.

V lost 7 bases to trimming and J lost 6 bases, with 12 bases between them. The germline CDR1 and CDR2 sequences are MNHEY and SVGAGI. CDR3 length equals 12 residues. In assigning cohorts, the study relied on participant-reported clinical history. Recovered Cohort 3 donors showed two negative PCRs, clearance, or symptom resolution. Original methodology: Amplifying reference gene primers gave estimates of nucleated cell counts. Repertoires were generated with immunoSEQ multiplex PCR, while TCRdb's copy carries only in-frame clones and drops some. The V and J calls and clone size were taken over from that table, and D and trimming were inferred from the DNA. The data contain about 500,000 clones, roughly 87% of them singletons.

The sequenced sample consisted of PBMCs or T cells enriched from blood (not recorded which). The clonotype comes from a woman aged 18-35 years who had recovered from COVID-19. V usage is TRBV6-5 and J usage is TRBJ1-2; D remains ambiguous. The CDR3 coding sequence is TGTGCCAGCACCCGTGGAGGGAATGGCTACACCTTC. Protein sequence: CASTRGGNGYTF.